One and the same sample provided the 9 T cell receptor beta chains below, sequenced in a study of cytomegalovirus exposure and HLA in healthy donors. The PCR was carried out with 60 Vbeta primers and 13 Jbeta primers. Sequencing was performed with immunoSEQ multiplex PCR; in TCRdb, only in-frame clones are kept and a portion is missing. The sample carries nearly 110,000 clones, 77% recorded once. Material for sequencing was PBMCs. The source of these receptors is a male donor in good health and CMV-seronegative.

This rearrangement joins TRBV27 to TRBJ1-2; possibly TRBD1 for D (6 bases). The V end was cut by 6 bases, the J end by 7 bases, with 15 bases between. Germline loops: CDR1 MNHEY, CDR2 SMNVEV (reference sequence). CDR3 length: 13 residues. The CDR3 nucleotides are TGTGCCAGCAGCCTAACAGGGCGTAGTGGCTACACCTTC. The encoded protein is CASSLTGRSGYTF.

This chain connects TRBV6-1 to TRBJ2-5, with D perhaps TRBD1 (6 bases). V was shortened by 4 bases and J by 2 bases, with 14 bases between the two germline ends. Germline V gene lookup returns CDR1 MNHNS and CDR2 SASEGT. The CDR3 consists of 15 residues. The CDR3 region has the DNA TGTGCCAGCAGTGTCGGGACAACGGGACAAGAGACCCAGTACTTC. This translates into CASSVGTTGQETQYF.

CDR3 in amino acids: CASSFRVAGRSSYEQYF. CDR3 nucleotide sequence: TGTGCCAGCAGTTTCCGTGTAGCGGGGCGGAGCTCCTACGAGCAGTACTTC. The rearrangement links TRBV27 to TRBJ2-7, with 8 positions matching TRBD2. V was pared by 3 bases and J by 0 bases, with 10 bases of the junction left unmatched. Germline CDR1 is MNHEY and CDR2 is SMNVEV (reference sequence). CDR3 length: 17 amino acids.

The gene calls are TRBV5-6 and TRBJ1-2; D is perhaps TRBD1 (6 bases). V dropped 5 bases and J dropped 1 base, with 21 bases sitting between them. CDR3 length equals 17 residues. CDR1 is SGHDT, CDR2 YYEEEE, per germline. CDR3 nucleotides: TGTGCCAGCAGTTTTTCCCGACGTGCCAGGGGTAACTATGGCTACACCTTC. It encodes CASSFSRRARGNYGYTF.

In the case of this clone: One junction end disagrees with the germline gene, perhaps due to a read error. Distinct nucleotide sequences in the sample also encode this CDR3. The chain joins TRBV6-1 to TRBJ2-1, with TRBD2 as a possible D gene (6 bases). Germline V gives CDR1 MNHNS, CDR2 SASEGT. The CDR3 length is 13 residues. The CDR3 sequence is CASSDWGDNEQFF. The CDR3 coding sequence is TGCGCCAGCAGTGATTGGGGGGACAATGAGCAGTTCTTC.

This rearrangement joins TRBV5-4 to TRBJ1-2, with TRBD1 as a possible D gene (6 bases). CDR1 is SGHNT, CDR2 YYREEE, per germline (reference sequence). The length of the CDR3 is 13 residues. V gave up 3 bases and J gave up 4 bases, with 10 bases separating them. CDR3 sequence (DNA): TGTGCCAGCAGCTCCAGACAGGCCTATGGCTACACCTTC. Protein sequence: CASSSRQAYGYTF.

V is TRBV27 and J is TRBJ2-7; 7 nucleotides line up with TRBD1. The length of the CDR3 is 17 residues. The V segment lost 5 bases and the J segment 0 bases; nucleotides outside the gene matches: 13. Looked up from germline, CDR1 is MNHEY and CDR2 is SMNVEV (reference sequence). The CDR3 DNA is TGTGCCAGCAGTCCTTATTATGGGACAGATAGCTCCTACGAGCAGTACTTC. It codes for CASSPYYGTDSSYEQYF.

This chain links TRBV6-5 with TRBJ2-5; the match to TRBD1 covers 11 bases. The junction had 5 bases not matched to a gene; V was cut back by 6 bases and J by 5 bases. CDR1 and CDR2 from the germline V gene are MNHEY and SVGAGI. The CDR3 is made up of 14 amino acids. CDR3 in amino acids: CASRWTGGDETQYF. Written as DNA, the CDR3 is TGTGCCAGCAGATGGACAGGGGGCGACGAGACCCAGTACTTC.

The chain has TRBV19 and TRBJ2-7, with 7 bases lining up with TRBD2. The V and J ends lost 5 bases and 3 bases, in that order; junction bases with no gene match: 10. Germline values: CDR1 LNHDA, CDR2 SQIVND (reference sequence). The CDR3 is 15 residues long. The CDR3 loop reads CASSPGIAGSYEQYF. In nucleotides, the CDR3 is TGTGCCAGTAGTCCCGGGATAGCGGGTAGCTACGAGCAGTACTTC.